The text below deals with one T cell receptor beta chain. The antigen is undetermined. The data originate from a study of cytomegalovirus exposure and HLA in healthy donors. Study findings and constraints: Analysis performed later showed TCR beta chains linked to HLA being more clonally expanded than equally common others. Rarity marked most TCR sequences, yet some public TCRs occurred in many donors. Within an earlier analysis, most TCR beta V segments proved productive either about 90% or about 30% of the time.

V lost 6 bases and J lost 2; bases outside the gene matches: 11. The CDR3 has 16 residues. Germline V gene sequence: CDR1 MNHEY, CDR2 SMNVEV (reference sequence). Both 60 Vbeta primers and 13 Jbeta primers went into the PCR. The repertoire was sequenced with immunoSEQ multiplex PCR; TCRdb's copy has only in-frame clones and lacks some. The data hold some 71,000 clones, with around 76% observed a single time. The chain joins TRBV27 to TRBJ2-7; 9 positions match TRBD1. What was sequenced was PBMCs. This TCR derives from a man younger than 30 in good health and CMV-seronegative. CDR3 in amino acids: CASRAKGQGTTYEQYF. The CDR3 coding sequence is TGTGCCAGCAGGGCGAAGGGACAGGGAACAACCTACGAGCAGTACTTC.